These 10 T cell receptor beta chains originate from one sample sequenced in a study of technical replicates of blood from a handful of donors. Generated by immunoSEQ multiplex PCR, the TCRdb table keeps only in-frame clones and is missing some. The sample has roughly 93,000 clones; nearly 97% are singletons. The sequenced sample consisted of T cells isolated from PBMCs. Receptor source: a human donor in good health.

The chain carries TRBV7-2 and TRBJ1-5, with D hard to call. CDR1 and CDR2 from the germline V gene are SGHTA and FQGNSA. The CDR3 consists of 12 residues. The V gene lost 4 bases and the J gene lost 6 bases, with 7 bases spanning the gap. CDR3 bases: TGTGCCAGCAGCTGGGGAGGTCAGCCCCAGCATTTT. Residues: CASSWGGQPQHF.

The chain combines TRBV11-2 with TRBJ2-5; TRBD1 might be the D (5 bases). The V gene's germline CDR1 is SGHAT and CDR2 FQNNGV. Trimming cost V 5 bases and J 1 base, with 11 bases left between them. The CDR3 is 14 amino acids. The CDR3 nucleotides are TGTGCCAGCAGCCCCAGGACATCCCAAGAGACCCAGTACTTC. Its protein product is CASSPRTSQETQYF.

About this clone: Other DNA variants within this sample encode the same CDR3. The chain combines TRBV28 with TRBJ1-2; 9 bases are shared with TRBD1. Germline CDR1 is MDHEN and CDR2 is SYDVKM. V trimming: 3 bases; J trimming: 8 bases; junction bases outside the gene matches: 4. This CDR3 region has 13 residues. The CDR3 sequence is CASSFRQGDGYTF. In DNA, the CDR3 is TGTGCCAGCAGTTTCAGACAGGGGGACGGCTACACCTTC.

V and J are TRBV2 and TRBJ1-2, with D unresolved. The CDR3 has 14 residues. V lost 6 bases to trimming and J lost 4 bases, with 15 bases between them. Germline lookup yields CDR1 SNHLY and CDR2 FYNNEI. The CDR3 region is CASREDRPPYGYTF. The CDR3 DNA follows: TGTGCCAGCAGGGAGGACCGCCCACCCTATGGCTACACCTTC.

The gene calls are TRBV30 and TRBJ2-3; the match to TRBD2 covers 10 bases. The CDR3 loop spans 16 amino acids. V dropped 2 bases and J dropped 2; count of bases not matched to a gene: 7. The germline gives CDR1 GTSNPN, CDR2 SVGIG (reference sequence). CDR3: CAWSPLAGALTDTQYF. The CDR3 DNA follows: TGTGCCTGGAGTCCTCTAGCGGGGGCCCTCACAGATACGCAGTATTTT.

The gene calls are TRBV2 and TRBJ2-3; 13 nucleotides align to TRBD2. After removal of 8 bases from V and 0 bases from J, the junction contained 5 bases not matched to a gene. Germline loops: CDR1 SNHLY, CDR2 FYNNEI. The CDR3 has 16 amino acids. The CDR3 loop reads CASLTSGRVSTDTQYF. DNA for the CDR3: TGTGCCAGCCTAACTAGCGGGAGGGTGAGCACAGATACGCAGTATTTT.

The chain recombines TRBV28 with TRBJ2-7, with TRBD2 matching 11 bases. V shed 11 bases, J shed 6 bases, and the junction held 6 bases outside the gene matches. The CDR3 extends over 12 amino acids. Germline CDR1 reads MDHEN; CDR2 reads SYDVKM. The CDR3 is CAAGLAGGEQYF. The DNA for the CDR3 is TGTGCCGCGGGCCTAGCGGGAGGCGAGCAGTACTTC.

V and J are TRBV6-5 and TRBJ1-2; unclear D gene. Trimming pared 5 bases from V and 8 bases from J, leaving 21 bases between. CDR3 length equals 15 residues. The germline V gene encodes CDR1 MNHEY and CDR2 SVGAGI. The CDR3 nucleotides are TGTGCCAGCAGTCCAGGAACCGGAGGTCTGGGAGGCTACACCTTC. This translates into CASSPGTGGLGGYTF.

This clone was seen a few times. The chain has TRBV19 and TRBJ1-6; TRBD1 matches 9 bases. Germline V lookup: CDR1 LNHDA, CDR2 SQIVND (reference sequence). The CDR3 has 12 residues. Trimming at V came to 10 bases and at J to 9 bases, leaving 4 bases not matched to a gene. The CDR3 sequence is CATGQGASPLHF. The CDR3 DNA is TGTGCCACGGGACAGGGAGCTTCACCCCTCCACTTT.

This chain connects TRBV5-8 to TRBJ1-5, with 7 positions matching TRBD1. The CDR3 loop spans 13 amino acids. After removal of 5 bases from V and 5 bases from J, the junction contained 4 bases not matched to a gene. CDR1 SGHTS and CDR2 YDEGEE come from the germline V gene. The CDR3 here is CASSRQGHQPQHF. CDR3 DNA sequence: TGTGCCAGCAGTCGACAGGGACATCAGCCCCAGCATTTT. The whole variable domain, filled in from reference TRBV5-8 and TRBJ1-5, reads EAGVTQSPTHLIKTRGQQATLRCSPISGHTSVYWYQQALGLGLQFLLWYDEGEERNRGNFPPRFSGRQFPNYSSELNVNALELEDSALYLCASSRQGHQPQHFGDGTRLSIL.